Given below is one T cell receptor (beta chain) in context. The antigen remains unidentified. These data originate in a study of regulatory T cells in long-lasting Graves disease. Study conclusions and caveats: Limited sample numbers may have lowered accuracy. There was favoring of TRBV28, TRBJ1-2 and TRBJ2-5 in persistent disease.

The V end was cut by 5 bases, the J end by 10 bases, with 15 bases between. CDR3 length: 13 amino acids. The germline V gene has CDR1 SGHTA and CDR2 FQGNSA. Sample time point: persistent/refractory GD, antithyroid drugs over 5 years with positive TRAb. Isolated PBMC RNA provided the starting material for the TCR library. American Thyroid Association guidelines defined how Graves' disease was diagnosed. A volume of roughly 9.1 milliliters of peripheral blood was collected in EDTA tubes. TCR beta libraries were built with iRepertoire HTBI primers and Arm-PCR of CDR3 regions. TCRdb re-called the multiplex PCR reads with MiXCR, one entry per CDR3 protein. Altogether roughly 500,000 distinct CDR3 sequences are present, less than 25% being singletons, with the ten largest covering approximately 7.8%.

The chain recombines TRBV7-2 with TRBJ1-5; D remains unclear. The source is a female donor with Graves disease. The sample was peripheral blood mononuclear cells (PBMCs), taken when the disease was refractory, from a patient treated with antithyroid drugs. CDR3 sequence reads: CASSPERIQPQHF. In nucleotides, the CDR3 is TGTGCCAGCAGCCCCGAGAGGATTCAACCCCAGCATTTT.